Listed here are 6 T cell receptor beta chains from one sample, sequenced in a study of spatial heterogeneity in lung cancer. Study findings and constraints: Tumors with more nonsynonymous mutations had more expanded intratumoral alpha and beta TCRs.

From the 5' RACE reads, TCRdb called clonotypes with MiXCR, one entry per CDR3 protein. The table lists 2,000 to 3,000 distinct CDR3 sequences, roughly 15% of them singletons. Time point noted: sample taken at primary tumor resection. For these receptors, no antigen is known. The sequencing here drew on lung tumor tissue, taken at surgery. The receptors shown here come from a male donor with early-stage non-small cell lung cancer.

The table lists this clonotype with a few counts. The chain employs TRBV18 and TRBJ2-3; 9 bases match TRBD2. V lost 0 bases, J lost 0 bases, and 10 bases stayed unmatched. Germline CDR1 reads KGHSH; CDR2 reads LQKENI. The CDR3 runs 19 residues. The CDR3 DNA sequence: TGTGCCAGCTCACCACCGAGGCGGGGGGGCTCCTTCAGCACAGATACGCAGTATTTT. Its protein is CASSPPRRGGSFSTDTQYF. The complete variable domain, with remaining parts taken from reference TRBV18 and TRBJ2-3, reads NAGVMQNPRHLVRRRGQEARLRCSPMKGHSHVYWYRQLPEEGLKFMVYLQKENIIDESGMPKERFSAEFPKEGPSILRIQQVVRGDSAAYFCASSPPRRGGSFSTDTQYFGPGTRLTVL.

The chain combines TRBV7-8 with TRBJ1-1, with TRBD1 identical over 9 bases. From germline, CDR1 is SGHVS and CDR2 FQNEAQ. J lost 0 bases, V lost 5 bases, and 4 bases had no gene match. This CDR3 comprises 15 residues. CDR3 bases: TGTGCCAGCAGCCCACAGGGGGCTATGAACACTGAAGCTTTCTTT. Its protein product is CASSPQGAMNTEAFF.

This clonotype qualifies as large. The chain carries TRBV6-2 or TRBV6-3 and TRBJ1-5; unclear D gene. This CDR3 has 15 amino acids. V was pared by 0 bases and J by 6 bases, with 12 bases between. Germline assignment: CDR1 MNHEY and CDR2 SVGEGT. CDR3 residues: CASSYSGRSVQPQHF. CDR3 nucleotides: TGTGCCAGCAGTTACTCAGGTCGGTCAGTTCAGCCCCAGCATTTT.

The V call is TRBV19, the J call TRBJ1-1; 12 nucleotides align to TRBD1. Germline V lookup: CDR1 LNHDA, CDR2 SQIVND (reference sequence). The ends lost 3 bases at V and 5 bases at J; junction bases unmatched: 7. The CDR3 has 16 amino acids. CDR3 DNA sequence: TGTGCCAGTAGTATCAGGGACAGGGGGCGAGGAACTGAAGCTTTCTTT. As protein: CASSIRDRGRGTEAFF. The full variable domain, with the rest looked up from reference TRBV19 and TRBJ1-1, is DGGITQSPKYLFRKEGQNVTLSCEQNLNHDAMYWYRQDPGQGLRLIYYSQIVNDFQKGDIAEGYSVSREKKESFPLTVTSAQKNPTAFYLCASSIRDRGRGTEAFFGQGTRLTVV.

The gene calls are TRBV5-6 and TRBJ1-4; TRBD1 matches 7 bases. CDR3 size: 13 residues. Germline-derived CDR1 and CDR2 are SGHDT and YYEEEE. After removal of 4 bases from V and 6 bases from J, the junction contained 3 bases not matched to a gene. CDR3 bases: TGTGCCAGCAGCGACAGGGAGTATGAAAAACTGTTTTTT. Its translation is CASSDREYEKLFF.

By frequency in the sample, this clonotype is medium-sized. The V gene is TRBV7-2, the J gene TRBJ2-2; 10 bases match TRBD2. Trimming cost V 1 base and J 7 bases; bases outside gene matches: 6. Germline V CDR1 and CDR2: SGHTA, FQGNSA. The CDR3 is 16 amino acids. The CDR3 DNA reads TGTGCCAGCAGCTTAGGAGCGGGGGGGCCCGGCGGGGAGCTGTTTTTT. It encodes CASSLGAGGPGGELFF.